This passage covers 5 T cell receptor beta chains from one sample sequenced in a study of shared T cell receptors in the human thymus. Data came from immunoSEQ multiplex PCR; TCRdb stores just in-frame clones and leaves some out. The table has hundreds of thousands of clones, about four fifths seen once; the top ten hold less than 0.015%. These data were also filed under a second study, of human thymus T cells.

The source material was thymocytes. The receptors come from a boy less than two years old with a congenital heart defect.

A few counts support this clone. The chain has TRBV6-5 and TRBJ1-2; 7 positions match TRBD1. Germline CDR1 reads MNHEY; CDR2 reads SVGAGI. With 6 bases clipped from V and 1 base from J, the junction kept 8 bases outside the gene matches. This CDR3 is 15 amino acids long. The CDR3 sequence: CASSRGVRGNYGYTF. The CDR3 coding sequence is TGTGCCAGCAGCAGGGGGGTTCGGGGTAACTATGGCTACACCTTC.

The rearrangement uses TRBV4-3 and TRBJ2-7; 8 bases map to TRBD1. Germline loops: CDR1 LGHNA, CDR2 YSLEER. The CDR3 contains 15 residues. V was pared by 0 bases and J by 6 bases, with 7 bases of the junction left unmatched. CDR3: CASSQERTGPREQYF. CDR3 nucleotide sequence: TGCGCCAGCAGCCAAGAGAGGACAGGGCCTCGCGAGCAGTACTTC.

This clone has a single count. V is TRBV6-1 and J is TRBJ2-5, with 7 nucleotides matching TRBD2. Germline lookup yields CDR1 MNHNS and CDR2 SASEGT. Germline trimming cut 5 bases from V and 3 bases from J; bases unmatched to any gene: 9. This CDR3 spans 15 amino acids. The CDR3 sequence: CASSTTAGDKETQYF. DNA of the CDR3: TGTGCCAGCAGTACCACGGCGGGAGATAAAGAGACCCAGTACTTC.

CDR3 region: CASRQESYEQYF. CDR3 coding DNA: TGCGCCAGCAGACAGGAGTCCTACGAGCAGTACTTC. The chain links TRBV10-2 to TRBJ2-7; a weak D match, TRBD1 (5 bases). The CDR3 consists of 12 residues. V was shortened by 6 bases and J by 1 base, with 7 bases between the two germline ends. Germline V gene sequence: CDR1 WSHSY, CDR2 SAAADI.

The V call is TRBV27, the J call TRBJ2-5; D perhaps matches TRBD2 (5 bases). Germline V gives CDR1 MNHEY, CDR2 SMNVEV (reference sequence). Trimming stripped 4 bases from V and 3 bases from J, with 9 bases between. The CDR3 consists of 13 residues. The CDR3 DNA follows: TGTGCCAGCAGTTCCCGACTAAAAGAGACCCAGTACTTC. Translated, it gives CASSSRLKETQYF.